What follows are 6 T cell receptor beta chains derived from one specimen sequenced in a study of T cell changes during pregnancy in multiple sclerosis. Repertoires were generated with immunoSEQ multiplex PCR, while TCRdb's copy carries only in-frame clones and drops some. The table records more than 85,000 clones, around nine tenths of them present only once. The specimen was peripheral blood, collected in the second trimester of pregnancy. The source is a female donor with multiple sclerosis, enrolled in a pregnancy study.

This clone has just one count. The chain employs TRBV9 and TRBJ2-5; 7 bases are shared with TRBD1. The length of the CDR3 is 14 residues. The germline gives CDR1 SGDLS, CDR2 YYNGEE. The V segment lost 4 bases and the J segment 4 bases; nucleotides outside the gene matches: 7. CDR3 region: CASSPGTAPETQYF. The CDR3 nucleotides are TGTGCCAGCAGCCCCGGGACAGCCCCAGAGACCCAGTACTTC.

The rearrangement joins TRBV7-2 to TRBJ2-7; perhaps TRBD2 as D (5 bases). CDR1 SGHTA and CDR2 FQGNSA come from the germline V gene. The CDR3 sequence is 13 residues long. V lost 5 bases and J lost 4, with 12 bases in between. DNA for the CDR3: TGTGCCAGCAGCCCTGGTGGGGAGTACGAGCAGTACTTC. Translation gives CASSPGGEYEQYF.

The V gene is TRBV7-3, the J gene TRBJ2-3; 7 bases fit TRBD2. Germline V gene lookup returns CDR1 SGHTA and CDR2 FQGTGA. J was trimmed by 2 bases and V by 3 bases; bases with no gene match: 5. The CDR3 runs 15 residues. The CDR3 region is CASSFGLADTDTQYF. DNA for the CDR3: TGTGCCAGCAGCTTTGGGCTAGCGGACACAGATACGCAGTATTTT.

This rearrangement joins TRBV7-2 to TRBJ1-3; TRBD1 matches at 7 bases. The V segment lost 5 bases and the J segment 4 bases; nucleotides outside the gene matches: 8. This CDR3 contains 15 residues. Germline CDR1 SGHTA, CDR2 FQGNSA. The CDR3 region is CASSTSTGTGNTIYF. In DNA, the CDR3 is TGTGCCAGCAGCACCTCGACAGGGACGGGAAACACCATATATTTT.

The rearrangement joins TRBV7-9 to TRBJ1-1, with D perhaps TRBD1 (6 bases). CDR1 SEHNR and CDR2 FQNEAQ come from the germline V gene (reference sequence). Trimming cost V 1 base and J 3 bases, with 12 bases left between them. The CDR3 spans 15 residues. The CDR3 nucleotides are TGTGCCAGCAGCTTAGAAGGGGGGGGGTACACTGAAGCTTTCTTT. As protein: CASSLEGGGYTEAFF.

CDR3 nucleotides: TGTGCCAGCAGCTTTAGCTCCTACAATGAGCAGTTCTTC. Translation gives CASSFSSYNEQFF. V and J are TRBV7-6 and TRBJ2-1; no definite D call. The CDR3 length is 13 residues. The V gene's germline CDR1 is SGHVS and CDR2 FNYEAQ. V dropped 3 bases and J dropped 0 bases, with 3 bases sitting between them. Together with reference TRBV7-6 and TRBJ2-1, the CDR3 gives the full variable domain: GAGVSQSPRYKVTKRGQDVALRCDPISGHVSLYWYRQALGQGPEFLTYFNYEAQQDKSGLPNDRFSAERPEGSISTLTIQRTEQRDSAMYRCASSFSSYNEQFFGPGTRLTVL.